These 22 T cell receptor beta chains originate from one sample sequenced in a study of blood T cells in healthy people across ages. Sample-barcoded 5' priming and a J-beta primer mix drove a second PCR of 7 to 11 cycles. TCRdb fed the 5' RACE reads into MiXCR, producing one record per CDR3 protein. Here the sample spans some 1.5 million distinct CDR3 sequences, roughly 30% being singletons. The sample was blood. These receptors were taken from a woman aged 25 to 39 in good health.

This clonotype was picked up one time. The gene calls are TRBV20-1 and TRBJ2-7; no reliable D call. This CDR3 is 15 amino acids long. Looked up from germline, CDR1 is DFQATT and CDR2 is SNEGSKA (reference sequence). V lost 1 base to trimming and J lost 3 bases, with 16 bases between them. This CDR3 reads CSARVQGQLGYEQYF. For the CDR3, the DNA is TGCAGTGCTAGAGTGCAAGGGCAGCTGGGCTACGAGCAGTACTTC.

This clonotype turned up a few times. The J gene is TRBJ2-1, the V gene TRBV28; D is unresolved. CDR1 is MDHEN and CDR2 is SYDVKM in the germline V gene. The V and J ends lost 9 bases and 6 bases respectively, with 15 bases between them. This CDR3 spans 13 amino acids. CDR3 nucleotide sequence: TGTGCCAGTGGGGTGGGCCAGACCAATGAGCAGTTCTTC. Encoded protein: CASGVGQTNEQFF.

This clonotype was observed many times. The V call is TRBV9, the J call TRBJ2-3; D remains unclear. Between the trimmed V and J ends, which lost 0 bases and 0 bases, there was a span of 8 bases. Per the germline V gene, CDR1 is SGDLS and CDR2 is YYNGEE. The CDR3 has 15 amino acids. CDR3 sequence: CASSVAPGSTDTQYF. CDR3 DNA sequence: TGTGCCAGCAGCGTAGCCCCGGGCAGCACAGATACGCAGTATTTT.

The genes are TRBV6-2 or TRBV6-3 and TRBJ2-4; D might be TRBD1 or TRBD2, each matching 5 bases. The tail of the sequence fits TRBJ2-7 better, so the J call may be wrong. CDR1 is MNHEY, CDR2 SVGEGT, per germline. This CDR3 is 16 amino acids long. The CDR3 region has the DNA TGTGCCAGCAGTTACACAAGGGGACGAATATCCTACGAGCAGTACTTC. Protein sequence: CASSYTRGRISYEQYF.

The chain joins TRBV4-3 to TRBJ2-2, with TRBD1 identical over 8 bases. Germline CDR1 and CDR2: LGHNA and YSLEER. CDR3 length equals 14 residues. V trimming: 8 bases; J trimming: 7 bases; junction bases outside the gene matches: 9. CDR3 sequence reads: CASDPQQGDGELFF. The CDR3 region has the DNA TGCGCCAGCGACCCCCAACAGGGGGACGGGGAGCTGTTTTTT.

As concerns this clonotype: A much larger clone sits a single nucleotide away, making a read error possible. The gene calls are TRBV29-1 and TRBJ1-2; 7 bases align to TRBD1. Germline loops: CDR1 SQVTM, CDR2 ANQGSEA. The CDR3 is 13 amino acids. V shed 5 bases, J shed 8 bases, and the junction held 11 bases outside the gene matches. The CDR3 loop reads CSVPETGAGGYTF. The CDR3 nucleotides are TGCAGCGTTCCTGAAACAGGGGCTGGGGGCTACACCTTC. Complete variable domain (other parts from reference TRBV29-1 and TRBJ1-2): SAVISQKPSRDICQRGTSLTIQCQVDSQVTMMFWYRQQPGQSLTLIATANQGSEATYESGFVIDKFPISRPNLTFSTLTVSNMSPEDSSIYLCSVPETGAGGYTFGSGTRLTVV.

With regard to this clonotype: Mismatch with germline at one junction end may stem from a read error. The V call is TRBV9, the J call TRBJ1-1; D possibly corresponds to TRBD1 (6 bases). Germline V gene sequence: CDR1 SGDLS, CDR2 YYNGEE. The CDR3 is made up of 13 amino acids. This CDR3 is CAGSVSGATEAFF. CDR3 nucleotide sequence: TGTGCCGGCAGCGTTTCAGGGGCGACTGAAGCTTTCTTT.

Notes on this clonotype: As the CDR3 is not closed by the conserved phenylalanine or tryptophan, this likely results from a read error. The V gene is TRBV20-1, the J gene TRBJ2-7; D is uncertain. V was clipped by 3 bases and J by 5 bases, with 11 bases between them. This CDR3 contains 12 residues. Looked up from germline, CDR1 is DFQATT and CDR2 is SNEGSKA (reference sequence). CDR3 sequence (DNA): TGCAGTGCTAGGGCGCAGCACAACGAGCAGTACTGC. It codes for CSARAQHNEQYC.

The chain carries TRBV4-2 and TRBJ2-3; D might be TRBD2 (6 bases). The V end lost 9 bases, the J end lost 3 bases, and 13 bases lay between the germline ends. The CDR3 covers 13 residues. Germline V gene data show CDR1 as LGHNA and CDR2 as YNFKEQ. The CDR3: CARGGYLTDTQYF. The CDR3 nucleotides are TGTGCCAGGGGGGGTTATTTGACAGATACGCAGTATTTT.

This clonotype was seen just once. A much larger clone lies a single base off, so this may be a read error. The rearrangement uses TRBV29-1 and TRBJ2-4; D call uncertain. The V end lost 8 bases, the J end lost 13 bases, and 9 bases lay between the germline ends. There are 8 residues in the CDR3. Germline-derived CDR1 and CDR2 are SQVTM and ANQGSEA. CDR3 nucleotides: TGCAGCAGAGGCATGCAGTACTTC. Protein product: CSRGMQYF.

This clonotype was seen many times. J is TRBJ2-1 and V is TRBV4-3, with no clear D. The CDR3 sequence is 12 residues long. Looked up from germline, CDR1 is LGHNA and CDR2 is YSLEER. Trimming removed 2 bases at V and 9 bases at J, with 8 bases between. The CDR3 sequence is CASSQQMGEQFF. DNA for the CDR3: TGCGCCAGCAGCCAACAGATGGGTGAGCAGTTCTTC.

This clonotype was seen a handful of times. The CDR3 sequence: CASSTRNTGELFF. The CDR3 DNA reads TGCGCCAGCTCTACCAGAAACACCGGGGAGCTGTTTTTT. This chain uses TRBV5-1 with TRBJ2-2; unclear D gene. Between the trimmed V and J ends, which lost 7 bases and 2 bases, there was a span of 9 bases. This CDR3 region has 13 residues. Germline V CDR1 and CDR2: SGHRS, YFSETQ. Full variable domain (outside the CDR3, taken from reference TRBV5-1 and TRBJ2-2): KAGVTQTPRYLIKTRGQQVTLSCSPISGHRSVSWYQQTPGQGLQFLFEYFSETQRNKGNFPGRFSGRQFSNSRSEMNVSTLELGDSALYLCASSTRNTGELFFGEGSRLTVL.

The CDR3 DNA sequence: TGTGCCAGCAGCTCAACCGCCCAGGGAGATACGCAGTATTTT. It specifies CASSSTAQGDTQYF. The chain combines TRBV7-9 with TRBJ2-3, with a tentative D call TRBD1 (5 bases). CDR1 and CDR2 from the germline V gene are SEHNR and FQNEAQ (reference sequence). The CDR3 is 14 amino acids. The V end lost 4 bases, the J end lost 5 bases, and 13 bases lay between the germline ends.

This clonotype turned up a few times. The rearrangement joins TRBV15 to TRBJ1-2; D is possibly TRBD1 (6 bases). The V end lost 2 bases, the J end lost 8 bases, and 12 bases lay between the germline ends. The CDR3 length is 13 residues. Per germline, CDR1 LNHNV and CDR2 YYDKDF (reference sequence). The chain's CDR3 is CATSRTGFRGYTF. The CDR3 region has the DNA TGTGCCACCAGCAGAACAGGGTTTCGGGGCTACACCTTC.

CDR3 region: CSARGLGFSYNEQFF. CDR3 in DNA: TGCAGTGCTAGGGGACTCGGCTTCTCCTACAATGAGCAGTTCTTC. The V and J genes are TRBV20-1 and TRBJ2-1; D perhaps matches TRBD2 (6 bases). Trimming shortened V by 3 bases and J by 0 bases, and 12 bases separated the two germline ends. Germline-derived CDR1 and CDR2 are DFQATT and SNEGSKA (reference sequence). The CDR3 contains 15 residues.

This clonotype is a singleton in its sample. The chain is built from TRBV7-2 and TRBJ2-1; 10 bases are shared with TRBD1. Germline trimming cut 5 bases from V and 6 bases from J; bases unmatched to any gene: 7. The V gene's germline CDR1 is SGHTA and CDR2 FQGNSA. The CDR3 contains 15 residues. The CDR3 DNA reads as TGTGCCAGCAGCGGAGGGACAGGGGCTATCAATGAGCAGTTCTTC. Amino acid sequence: CASSGGTGAINEQFF. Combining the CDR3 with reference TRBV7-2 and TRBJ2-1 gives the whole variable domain GAGVSQSPSNKVTEKGKDVELRCDPISGHTALYWYRQSLGQGLEFLIYFQGNSAPDKSGLPSDRFSAERTGGSVSTLTIQRTQQEDSAVYLCASSGGTGAINEQFFGPGTRLTVL.

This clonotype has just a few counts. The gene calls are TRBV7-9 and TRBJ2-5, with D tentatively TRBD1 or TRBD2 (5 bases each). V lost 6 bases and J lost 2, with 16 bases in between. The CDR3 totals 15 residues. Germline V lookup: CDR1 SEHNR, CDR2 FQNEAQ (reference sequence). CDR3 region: CASSSETGPQETQYF. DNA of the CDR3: TGTGCCAGCAGTTCCGAAACGGGGCCGCAAGAGACCCAGTACTTC.

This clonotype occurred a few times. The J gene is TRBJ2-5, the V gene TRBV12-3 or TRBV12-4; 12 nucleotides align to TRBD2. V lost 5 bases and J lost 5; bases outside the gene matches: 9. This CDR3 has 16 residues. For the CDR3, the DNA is TGTGCCAGCAGTATACTAGCGGGAGGAAGAAGGGAGACCCAGTACTTC. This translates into CASSILAGGRRETQYF.

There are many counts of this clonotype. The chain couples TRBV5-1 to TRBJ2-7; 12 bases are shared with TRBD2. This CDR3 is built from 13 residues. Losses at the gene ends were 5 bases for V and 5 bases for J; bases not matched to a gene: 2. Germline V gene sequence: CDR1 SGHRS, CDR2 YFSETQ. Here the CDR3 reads CASRLAGGNEQYF. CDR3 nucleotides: TGCGCCAGCAGACTAGCGGGGGGCAACGAGCAGTACTTC.

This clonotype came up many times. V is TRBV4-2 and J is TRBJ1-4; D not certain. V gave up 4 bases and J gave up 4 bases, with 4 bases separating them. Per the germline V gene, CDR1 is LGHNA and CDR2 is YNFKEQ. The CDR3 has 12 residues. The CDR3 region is CASSRDNEKLFF. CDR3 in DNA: TGTGCCAGCAGCCGGGATAATGAAAAACTGTTTTTT.

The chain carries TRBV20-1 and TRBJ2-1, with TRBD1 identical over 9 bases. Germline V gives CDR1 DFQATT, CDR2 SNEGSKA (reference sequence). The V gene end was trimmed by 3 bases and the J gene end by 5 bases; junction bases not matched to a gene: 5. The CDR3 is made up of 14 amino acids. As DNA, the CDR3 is TGCAGTGCTAGGGGACAGGGTAAGGACAATGAGCAGTTCTTC. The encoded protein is CSARGQGKDNEQFF.

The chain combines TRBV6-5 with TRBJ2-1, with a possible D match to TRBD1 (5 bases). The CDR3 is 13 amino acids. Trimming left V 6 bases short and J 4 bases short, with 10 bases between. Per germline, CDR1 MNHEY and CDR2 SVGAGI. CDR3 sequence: CASRPDRYNEQFF. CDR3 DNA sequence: TGTGCCAGCAGGCCTGACAGATACAATGAGCAGTTCTTC.